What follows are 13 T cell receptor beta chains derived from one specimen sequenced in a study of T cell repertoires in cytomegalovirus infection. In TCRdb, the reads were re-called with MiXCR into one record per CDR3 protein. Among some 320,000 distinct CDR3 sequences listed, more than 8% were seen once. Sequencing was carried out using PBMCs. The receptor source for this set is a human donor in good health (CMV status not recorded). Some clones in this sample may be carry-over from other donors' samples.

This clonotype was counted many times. CDR3 coding DNA: TGTGCCAGCAGCTTGCCGACAGGGAATAACTATGGCTACACCTTC. Translation: CASSLPTGNNYGYTF. The chain carries TRBV7-2 and TRBJ1-2; 7 nucleotides match TRBD1. CDR1 SGHTA and CDR2 FQGNSA come from the germline V gene. V was pared by 3 bases and J by 1 base, with 5 bases of the junction left unmatched. The length of the CDR3 is 15 residues.

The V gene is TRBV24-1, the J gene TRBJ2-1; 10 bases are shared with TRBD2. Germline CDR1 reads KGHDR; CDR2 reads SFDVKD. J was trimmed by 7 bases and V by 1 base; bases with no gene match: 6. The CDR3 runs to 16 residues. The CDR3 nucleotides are TGTGCCACCAGTGATTTAAGCGGGGGGGGGGGTAATGAGCAGTTCTTC. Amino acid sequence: CATSDLSGGGGNEQFF.

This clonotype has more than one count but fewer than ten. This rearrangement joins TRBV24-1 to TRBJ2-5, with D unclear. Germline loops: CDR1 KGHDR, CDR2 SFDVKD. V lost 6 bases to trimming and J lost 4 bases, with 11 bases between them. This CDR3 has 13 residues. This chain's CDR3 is CATSIDTTETQYF. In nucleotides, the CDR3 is TGTGCCACCAGTATTGATACCACAGAGACCCAGTACTTC.

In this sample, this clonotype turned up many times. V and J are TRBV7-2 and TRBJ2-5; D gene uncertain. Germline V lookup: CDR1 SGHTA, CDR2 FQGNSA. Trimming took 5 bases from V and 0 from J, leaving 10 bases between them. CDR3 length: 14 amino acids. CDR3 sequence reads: CASSRPGNQETQYF. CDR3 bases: TGTGCCAGCAGCCGCCCGGGTAACCAAGAGACCCAGTACTTC.

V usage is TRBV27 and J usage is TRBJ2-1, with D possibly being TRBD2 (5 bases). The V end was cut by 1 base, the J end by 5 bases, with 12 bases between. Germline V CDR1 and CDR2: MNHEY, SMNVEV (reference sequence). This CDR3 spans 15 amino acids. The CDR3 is CASSLFKSGNNEQFF. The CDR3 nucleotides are TGTGCCAGCAGTTTATTCAAAAGCGGAAACAATGAGCAGTTCTTC.

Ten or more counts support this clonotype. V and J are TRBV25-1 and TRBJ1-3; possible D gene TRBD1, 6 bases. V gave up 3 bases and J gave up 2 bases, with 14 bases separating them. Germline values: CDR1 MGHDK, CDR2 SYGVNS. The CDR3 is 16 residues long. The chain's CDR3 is CASSDPTGKPGNTIYF. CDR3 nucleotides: TGTGCCAGCAGTGACCCCACAGGGAAGCCTGGAAACACCATATATTTT.

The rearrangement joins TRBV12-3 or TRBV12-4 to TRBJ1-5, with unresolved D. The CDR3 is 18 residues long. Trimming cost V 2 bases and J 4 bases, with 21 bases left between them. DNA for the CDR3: TGTGCCAGCAGTTTAAGTCATATGTGTGAGTGTGCGAATCAGCCCCAGCATTTT. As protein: CASSLSHMCECANQPQHF.

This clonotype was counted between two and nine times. This CDR3 is CASSITGTVSYEQYF. The CDR3 nucleotides read TGTGCCAGCAGTATCACCGGGACTGTTTCCTACGAGCAGTACTTC. The chain employs TRBV28 and TRBJ2-7; a weak D match, TRBD2 (6 bases). The germline V gene encodes CDR1 MDHEN and CDR2 SYDVKM. With 5 bases removed from V and 1 base from J, the gap between germline ends came to 15 bases. The CDR3 extends over 15 amino acids.

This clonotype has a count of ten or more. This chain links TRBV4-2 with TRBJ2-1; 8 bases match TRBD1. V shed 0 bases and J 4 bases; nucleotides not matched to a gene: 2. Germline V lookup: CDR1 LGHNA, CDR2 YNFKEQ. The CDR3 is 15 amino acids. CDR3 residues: CASSQDTGGYNEQFF. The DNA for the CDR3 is TGTGCCAGCAGCCAAGATACAGGGGGGTACAATGAGCAGTTCTTC.

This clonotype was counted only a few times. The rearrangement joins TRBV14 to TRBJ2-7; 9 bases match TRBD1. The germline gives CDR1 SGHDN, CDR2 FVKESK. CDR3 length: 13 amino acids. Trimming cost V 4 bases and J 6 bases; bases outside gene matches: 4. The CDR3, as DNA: TGTGCCAGCAGCCGTATGACAGGGGGCGAGCAGTACTTC. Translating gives CASSRMTGGEQYF.

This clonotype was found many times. CDR3 loop: CASSRGSPGAKNIQYF. For the CDR3, the DNA is TGTGCCAGTTCACGCGGGTCCCCTGGGGCCAAAAACATTCAGTACTTC. The chain combines TRBV19 with TRBJ2-4; a weak D match, TRBD2 (5 bases). Germline CDR1 and CDR2: LNHDA and SQIVND (reference sequence). There are 16 residues in the CDR3. The V end was cut by 8 bases, the J end by 1 base, with 18 bases between. Supplemented by reference TRBV19 and TRBJ2-4, the full variable domain reads DGGITQSPKYLFRKEGQNVTLSCEQNLNHDAMYWYRQDPGQGLRLIYYSQIVNDFQKGDIAEGYSVSREKKESFPLTVTSAQKNPTAFYLCASSRGSPGAKNIQYFGAGTRLSVL.

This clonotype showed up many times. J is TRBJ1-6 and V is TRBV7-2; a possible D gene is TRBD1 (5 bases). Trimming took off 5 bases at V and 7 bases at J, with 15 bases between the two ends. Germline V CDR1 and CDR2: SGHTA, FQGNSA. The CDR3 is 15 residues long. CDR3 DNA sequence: TGTGCCAGCAGCCCGGGGGACGGCCGAAATTCACCCCTCCACTTT. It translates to CASSPGDGRNSPLHF. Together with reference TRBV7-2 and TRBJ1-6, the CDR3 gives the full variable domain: GAGVSQSPSNKVTEKGKDVELRCDPISGHTALYWYRQSLGQGLEFLIYFQGNSAPDKSGLPSDRFSAERTGGSVSTLTIQRTQQEDSAVYLCASSPGDGRNSPLHFGNGTRLTVT.

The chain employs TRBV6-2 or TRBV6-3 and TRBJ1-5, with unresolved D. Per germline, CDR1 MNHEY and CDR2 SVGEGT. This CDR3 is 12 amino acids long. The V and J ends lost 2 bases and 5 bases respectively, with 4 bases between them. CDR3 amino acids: CASSYGHQPQHF. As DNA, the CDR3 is TGTGCCAGCAGTTACGGACATCAGCCCCAGCATTTT.